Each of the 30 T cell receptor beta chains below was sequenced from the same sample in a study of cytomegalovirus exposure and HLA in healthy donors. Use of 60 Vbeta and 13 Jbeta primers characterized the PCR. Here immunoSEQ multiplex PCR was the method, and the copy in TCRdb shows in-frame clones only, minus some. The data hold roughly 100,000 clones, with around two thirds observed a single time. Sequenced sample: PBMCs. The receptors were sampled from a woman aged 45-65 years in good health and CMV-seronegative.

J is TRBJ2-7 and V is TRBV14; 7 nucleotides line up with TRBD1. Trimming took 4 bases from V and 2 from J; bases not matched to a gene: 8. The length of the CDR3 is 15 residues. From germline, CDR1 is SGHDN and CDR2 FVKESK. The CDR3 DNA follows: TGTGCCAGCAGCCCATTCGACAGGGCACCCTACGAGCAGTACTTC. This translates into CASSPFDRAPYEQYF.

The CDR3 loop reads CASTPRWENEKLFF. In nucleotides, the CDR3 is TGTGCCAGCACCCCCCGGTGGGAGAATGAAAAACTGTTTTTT. The genes are TRBV6-5 and TRBJ1-4, with D uncertain. Trimming took off 7 bases at V and 5 bases at J, with 14 bases between the two ends. The CDR3 contains 14 residues. Germline V gives CDR1 MNHEY, CDR2 SVGAGI.

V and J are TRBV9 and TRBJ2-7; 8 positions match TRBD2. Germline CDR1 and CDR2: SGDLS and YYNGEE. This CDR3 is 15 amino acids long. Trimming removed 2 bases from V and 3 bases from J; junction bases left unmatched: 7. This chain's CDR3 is CASSVMSSGRYEQYF. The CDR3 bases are TGTGCCAGCAGCGTCATGTCTAGCGGGCGCTACGAGCAGTACTTC.

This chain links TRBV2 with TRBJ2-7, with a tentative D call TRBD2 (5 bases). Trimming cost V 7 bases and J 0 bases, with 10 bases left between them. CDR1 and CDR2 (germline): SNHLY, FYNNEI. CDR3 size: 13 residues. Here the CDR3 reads CASTLRVSYEQYF. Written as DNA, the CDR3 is TGTGCCAGCACCCTGAGGGTCTCCTACGAGCAGTACTTC.

CDR3 amino acids: CAISVGLAGGDEQFF. CDR3 nucleotides: TGTGCCATCAGTGTCGGACTAGCGGGGGGCGATGAGCAGTTCTTC. The V and J genes are TRBV10-3 and TRBJ2-1, with 14 bases that match TRBD2. Germline V CDR1 and CDR2: ENHRY, SYGVKD. The CDR3 covers 15 residues. Trimming cost V 4 bases and J 8 bases; bases outside gene matches: 4.

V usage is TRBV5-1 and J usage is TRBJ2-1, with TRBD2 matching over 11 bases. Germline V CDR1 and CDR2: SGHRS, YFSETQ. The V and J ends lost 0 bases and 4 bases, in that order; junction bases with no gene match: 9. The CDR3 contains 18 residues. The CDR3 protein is CASSLVLAGGPTYNEQFF. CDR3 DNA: TGCGCCAGCAGCTTGGTTTTAGCGGGGGGGCCCACGTACAATGAGCAGTTCTTC. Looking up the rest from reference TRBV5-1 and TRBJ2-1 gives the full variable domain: KAGVTQTPRYLIKTRGQQVTLSCSPISGHRSVSWYQQTPGQGLQFLFEYFSETQRNKGNFPGRFSGRQFSNSRSEMNVSTLELGDSALYLCASSLVLAGGPTYNEQFFGPGTRLTVL.

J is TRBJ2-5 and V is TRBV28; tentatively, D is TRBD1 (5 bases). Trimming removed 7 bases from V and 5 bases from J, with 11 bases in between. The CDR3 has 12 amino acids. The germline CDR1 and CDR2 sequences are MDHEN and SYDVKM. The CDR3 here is CASTRRAETQYF. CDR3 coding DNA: TGTGCCAGCACCCGCAGGGCGGAGACCCAGTACTTC.

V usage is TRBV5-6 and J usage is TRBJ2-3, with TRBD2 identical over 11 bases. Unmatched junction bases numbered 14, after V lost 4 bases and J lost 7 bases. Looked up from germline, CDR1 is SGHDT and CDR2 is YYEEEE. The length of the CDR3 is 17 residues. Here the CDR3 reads CASSPEGLIAGGNTQYF. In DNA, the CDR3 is TGTGCCAGCAGCCCCGAGGGTCTAATAGCGGGAGGGAATACGCAGTATTTT.

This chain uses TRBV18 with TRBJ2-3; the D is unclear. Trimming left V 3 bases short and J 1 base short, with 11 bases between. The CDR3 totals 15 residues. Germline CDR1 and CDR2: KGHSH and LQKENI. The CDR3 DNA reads TGTGCCAGCTCACCTCTTTCTGTCGGCACAGATACGCAGTATTTT. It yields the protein CASSPLSVGTDTQYF.

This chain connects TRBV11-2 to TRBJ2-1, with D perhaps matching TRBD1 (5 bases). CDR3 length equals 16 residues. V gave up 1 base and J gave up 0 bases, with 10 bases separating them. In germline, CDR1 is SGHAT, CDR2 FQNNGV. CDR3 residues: CASSLVGRGSYNEQFF. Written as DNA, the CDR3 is TGTGCCAGCAGCTTAGTGGGTAGGGGCTCCTACAATGAGCAGTTCTTC.

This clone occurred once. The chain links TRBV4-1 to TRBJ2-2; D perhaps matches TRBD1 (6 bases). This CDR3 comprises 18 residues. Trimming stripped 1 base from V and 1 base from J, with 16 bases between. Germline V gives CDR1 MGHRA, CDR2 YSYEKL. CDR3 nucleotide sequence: TGCGCCAGCAGCCAAGTCCCCCTACTCAGGGGGAACACCGGGGAGCTGTTTTTT. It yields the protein CASSQVPLLRGNTGELFF.

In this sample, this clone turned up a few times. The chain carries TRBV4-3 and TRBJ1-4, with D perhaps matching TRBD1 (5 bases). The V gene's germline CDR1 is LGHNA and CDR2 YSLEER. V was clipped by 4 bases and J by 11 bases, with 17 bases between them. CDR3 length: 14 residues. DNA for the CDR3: TGCGCCAGCAGCCCTTCAAGGGGCCCCGCCAAACTGTTTTTT. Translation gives CASSPSRGPAKLFF.

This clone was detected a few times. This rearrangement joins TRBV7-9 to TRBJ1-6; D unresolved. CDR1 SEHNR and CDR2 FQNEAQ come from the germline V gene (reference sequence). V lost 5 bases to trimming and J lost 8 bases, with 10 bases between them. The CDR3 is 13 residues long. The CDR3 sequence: CASSLNQDSPLHF. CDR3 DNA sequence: TGTGCCAGCAGCCTTAACCAGGATTCACCCCTCCACTTT.

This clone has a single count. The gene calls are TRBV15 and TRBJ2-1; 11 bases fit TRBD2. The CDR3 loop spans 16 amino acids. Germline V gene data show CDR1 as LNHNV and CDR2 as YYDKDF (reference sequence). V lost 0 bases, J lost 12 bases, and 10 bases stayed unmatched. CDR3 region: CATSRDLLAGGLRQFF. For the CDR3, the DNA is TGTGCCACCAGCAGAGATCTTCTAGCGGGAGGTTTGAGGCAGTTCTTC.

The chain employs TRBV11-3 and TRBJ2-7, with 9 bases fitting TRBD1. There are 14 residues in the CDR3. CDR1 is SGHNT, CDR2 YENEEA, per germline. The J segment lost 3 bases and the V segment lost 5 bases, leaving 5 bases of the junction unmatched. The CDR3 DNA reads TGTGCCAGCAGCCGAGCGGGACAGGGCTACGAGCAGTACTTC. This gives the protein CASSRAGQGYEQYF.

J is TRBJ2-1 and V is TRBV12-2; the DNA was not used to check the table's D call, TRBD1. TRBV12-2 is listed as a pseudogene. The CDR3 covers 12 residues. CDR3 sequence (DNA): TGTGCAAGTCGCTTAGAGACAGATGAGCAGTTCTTC. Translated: CASRLETDEQFF.

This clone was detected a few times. In DNA form, the CDR3 reads TGTGCCAGCACTCTGACTGGGACCGGGGAGCTGTTTTTT. Amino acid sequence: CASTLTGTGELFF. The rearrangement uses TRBV28 and TRBJ2-2; D ambiguous. The CDR3 extends over 13 amino acids. In germline, CDR1 is MDHEN, CDR2 SYDVKM. The V end was cut by 7 bases, the J end by 5 bases, with 11 bases between.

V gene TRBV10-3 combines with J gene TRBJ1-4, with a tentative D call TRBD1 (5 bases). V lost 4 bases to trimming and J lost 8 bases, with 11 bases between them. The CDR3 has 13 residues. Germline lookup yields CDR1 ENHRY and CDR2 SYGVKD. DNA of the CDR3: TGTGCCATCAGTGCCTCACAGGACGAAAAACTGTTTTTT. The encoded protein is CAISASQDEKLFF.

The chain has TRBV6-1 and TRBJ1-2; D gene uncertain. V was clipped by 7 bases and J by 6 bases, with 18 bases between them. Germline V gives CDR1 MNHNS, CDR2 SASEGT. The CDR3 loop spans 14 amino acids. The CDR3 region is CASNIVNSENGYTF. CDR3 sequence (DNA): TGTGCCAGCAATATAGTTAACAGTGAAAATGGCTACACCTTC.

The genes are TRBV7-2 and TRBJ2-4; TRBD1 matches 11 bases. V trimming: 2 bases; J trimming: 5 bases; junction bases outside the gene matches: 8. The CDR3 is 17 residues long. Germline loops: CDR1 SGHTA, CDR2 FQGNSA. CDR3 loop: CASSLIPGTGGENIQYF. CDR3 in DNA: TGTGCCAGCAGCTTAATACCGGGGACAGGGGGGGAAAACATTCAGTACTTC.

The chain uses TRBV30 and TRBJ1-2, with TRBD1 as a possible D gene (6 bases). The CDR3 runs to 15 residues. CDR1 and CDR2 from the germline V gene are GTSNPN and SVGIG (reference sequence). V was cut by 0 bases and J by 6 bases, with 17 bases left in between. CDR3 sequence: CAWSVGQGKADGYTF. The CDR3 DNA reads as TGTGCCTGGAGTGTGGGTCAGGGGAAAGCCGATGGCTACACCTTC. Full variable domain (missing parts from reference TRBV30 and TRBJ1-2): SQTIHQWPATLVQPVGSPLSLECTVEGTSNPNLYWYRQAAGRGLQLLFYSVGIGQISSEVPQNLSASRPQDRQFILSSKKLLLSDSGFYLCAWSVGQGKADGYTFGSGTRLTVV.

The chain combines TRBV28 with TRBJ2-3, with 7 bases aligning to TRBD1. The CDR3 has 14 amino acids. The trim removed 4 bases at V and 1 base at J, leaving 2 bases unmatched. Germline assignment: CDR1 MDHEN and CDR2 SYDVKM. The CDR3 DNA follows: TGTGCCAGCAGTTCCGGACAGGGCACAGATACGCAGTATTTT. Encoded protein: CASSSGQGTDTQYF.

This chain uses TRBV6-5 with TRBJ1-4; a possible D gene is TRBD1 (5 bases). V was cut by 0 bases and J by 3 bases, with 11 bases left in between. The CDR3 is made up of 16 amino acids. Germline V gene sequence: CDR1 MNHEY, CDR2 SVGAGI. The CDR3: CASSYSLGQSNEKLFF. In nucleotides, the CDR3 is TGTGCCAGCAGTTACTCGCTGGGGCAGTCTAATGAAAAACTGTTTTTT.

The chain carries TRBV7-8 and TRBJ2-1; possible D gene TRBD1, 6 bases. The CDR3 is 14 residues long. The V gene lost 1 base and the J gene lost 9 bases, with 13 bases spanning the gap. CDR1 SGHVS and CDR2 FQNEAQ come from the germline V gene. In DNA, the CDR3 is TGTGCCAGCAGCTTAGGGGGGCGAGATAGTGAGCAGTTCTTC. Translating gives CASSLGGRDSEQFF.

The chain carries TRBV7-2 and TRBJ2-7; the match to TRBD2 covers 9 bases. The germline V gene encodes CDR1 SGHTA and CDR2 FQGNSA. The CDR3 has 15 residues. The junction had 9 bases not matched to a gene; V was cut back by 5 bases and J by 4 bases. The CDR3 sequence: CASSRQAGGRYEQYF. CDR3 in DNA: TGTGCCAGCAGCCGCCAAGCGGGAGGAAGGTACGAGCAGTACTTC. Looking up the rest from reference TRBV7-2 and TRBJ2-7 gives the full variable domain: GAGVSQSPSNKVTEKGKDVELRCDPISGHTALYWYRQSLGQGLEFLIYFQGNSAPDKSGLPSDRFSAERTGGSVSTLTIQRTQQEDSAVYLCASSRQAGGRYEQYFGPGTRLTVT.

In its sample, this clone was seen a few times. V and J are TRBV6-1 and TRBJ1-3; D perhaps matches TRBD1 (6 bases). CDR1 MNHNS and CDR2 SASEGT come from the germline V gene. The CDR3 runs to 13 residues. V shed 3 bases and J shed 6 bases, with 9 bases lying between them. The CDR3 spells CASSDQGQNTIYF. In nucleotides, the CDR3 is TGTGCCAGCAGTGACCAGGGGCAAAACACCATATATTTT.

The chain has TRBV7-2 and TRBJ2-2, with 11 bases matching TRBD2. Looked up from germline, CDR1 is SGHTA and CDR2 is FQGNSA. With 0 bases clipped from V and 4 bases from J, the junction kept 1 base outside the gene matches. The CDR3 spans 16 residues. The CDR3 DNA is TGTGCCAGCAGCTTAGCGGGGACTAGCGGCACCGGGGAGCTGTTTTTT. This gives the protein CASSLAGTSGTGELFF. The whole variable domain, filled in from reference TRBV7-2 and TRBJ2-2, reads GAGVSQSPSNKVTEKGKDVELRCDPISGHTALYWYRQSLGQGLEFLIYFQGNSAPDKSGLPSDRFSAERTGGSVSTLTIQRTQQEDSAVYLCASSLAGTSGTGELFFGEGSRLTVL.

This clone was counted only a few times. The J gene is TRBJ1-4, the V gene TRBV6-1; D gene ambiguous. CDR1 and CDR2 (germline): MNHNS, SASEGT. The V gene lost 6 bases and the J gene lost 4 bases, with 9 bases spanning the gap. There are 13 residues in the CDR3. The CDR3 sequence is CASRRRINEKLFF. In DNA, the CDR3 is TGTGCCAGCAGGCGGAGGATTAATGAAAAACTGTTTTTT.

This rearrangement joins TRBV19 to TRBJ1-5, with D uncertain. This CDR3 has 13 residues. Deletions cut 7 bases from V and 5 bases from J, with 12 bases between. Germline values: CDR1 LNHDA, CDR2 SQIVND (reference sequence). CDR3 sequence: CASTPTRDQPQHF. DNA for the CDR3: TGTGCCAGTACCCCAACTCGGGATCAGCCCCAGCATTTT. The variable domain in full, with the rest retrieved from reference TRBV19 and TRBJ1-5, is DGGITQSPKYLFRKEGQNVTLSCEQNLNHDAMYWYRQDPGQGLRLIYYSQIVNDFQKGDIAEGYSVSREKKESFPLTVTSAQKNPTAFYLCASTPTRDQPQHFGDGTRLSIL.

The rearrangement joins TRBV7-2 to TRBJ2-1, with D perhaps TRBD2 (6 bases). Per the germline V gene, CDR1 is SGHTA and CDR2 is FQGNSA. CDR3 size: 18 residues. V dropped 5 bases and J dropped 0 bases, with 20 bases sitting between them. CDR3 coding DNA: TGTGCCAGCAGCCCAACGGAGGGATGGTCTAGCTCCTACAATGAGCAGTTCTTC. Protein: CASSPTEGWSSSYNEQFF.